This TCR beta chain came from a study of shared clonotypes between healthy human individuals. Overall study findings and caveats: Generation probabilities of non-shared clonotypes were lower (relative to those shared by all four donors). For naive CD4 cells, 4.5% to 6.5% of clonotypes were shared across a handful of donors.

CDR1 MDHEN and CDR2 SYDVKM come from the germline V gene. The V end lost 4 bases, the J end lost 6 bases, and 16 bases lay between the germline ends. The CDR3 is 15 amino acids. A remark on this clone: Its antigen is unidentified.

Method: immunoSEQ multiplex PCR; TCRdb's copy keeps in-frame clones and lacks some. The sample lists about 110,000 clones, over 65% occurring once. The source of this sequence is a woman in her 30s in good health. The sequenced material came from memory CD8+ T cells sorted from blood. This sample's subset: CD45RO+ cells pooled with CCR7-negative TemRA cells. The chain couples TRBV28 to TRBJ2-1; a weak D match, TRBD1 (5 bases). This chain's CDR3 is CASSSPPDTINEQFF. For the CDR3, the DNA is TGTGCCAGCAGTTCCCCTCCGGACACGATCAATGAGCAGTTCTTC.